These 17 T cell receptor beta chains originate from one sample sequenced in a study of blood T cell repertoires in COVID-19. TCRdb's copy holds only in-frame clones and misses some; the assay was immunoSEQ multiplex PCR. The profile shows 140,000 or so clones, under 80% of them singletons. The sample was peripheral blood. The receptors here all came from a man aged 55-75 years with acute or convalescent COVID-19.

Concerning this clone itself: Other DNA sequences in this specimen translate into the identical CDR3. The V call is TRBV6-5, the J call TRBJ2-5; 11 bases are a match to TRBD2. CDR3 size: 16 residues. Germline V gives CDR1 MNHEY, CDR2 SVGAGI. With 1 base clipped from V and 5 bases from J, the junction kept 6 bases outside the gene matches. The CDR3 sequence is CASSYLTSGSGETQYF. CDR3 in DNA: TGTGCCAGCAGTTACTTAACTAGCGGGAGTGGGGAGACCCAGTACTTC.

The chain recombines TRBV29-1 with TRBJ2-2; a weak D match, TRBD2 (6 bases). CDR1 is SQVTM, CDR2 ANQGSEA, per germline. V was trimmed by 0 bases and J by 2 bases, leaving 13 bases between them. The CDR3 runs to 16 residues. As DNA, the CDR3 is TGCAGCGTTGAAGAACGGGGTAGCGGTAACACCGGGGAGCTGTTTTTT. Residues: CSVEERGSGNTGELFF.

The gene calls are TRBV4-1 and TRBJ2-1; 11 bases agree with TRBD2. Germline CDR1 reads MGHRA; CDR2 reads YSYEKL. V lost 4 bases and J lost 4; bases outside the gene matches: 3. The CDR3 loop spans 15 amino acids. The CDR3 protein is CASSLLAGAYNEQFF. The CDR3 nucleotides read TGCGCCAGCAGCCTACTAGCGGGGGCATACAATGAGCAGTTCTTC.

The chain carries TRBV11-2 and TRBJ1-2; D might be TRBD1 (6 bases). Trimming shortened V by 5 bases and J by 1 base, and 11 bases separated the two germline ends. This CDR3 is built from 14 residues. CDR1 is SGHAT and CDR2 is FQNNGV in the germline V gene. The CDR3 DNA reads TGTGCCAGCAGCCCGGGACAACATAACTATGGCTACACCTTC. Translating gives CASSPGQHNYGYTF.

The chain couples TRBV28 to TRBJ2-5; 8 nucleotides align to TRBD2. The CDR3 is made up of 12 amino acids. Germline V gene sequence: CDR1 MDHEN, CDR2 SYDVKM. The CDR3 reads CASGGQLETQYF. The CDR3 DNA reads TGTGCGTCGGGAGGGCAGTTGGAGACCCAGTACTTC.

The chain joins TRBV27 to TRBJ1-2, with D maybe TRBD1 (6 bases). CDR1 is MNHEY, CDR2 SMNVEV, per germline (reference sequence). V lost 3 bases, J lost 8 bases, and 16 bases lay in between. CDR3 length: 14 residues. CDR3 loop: CASSFVQGSGGYTF. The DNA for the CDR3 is TGTGCCAGCAGTTTCGTACAGGGATCAGGAGGCTACACCTTC.

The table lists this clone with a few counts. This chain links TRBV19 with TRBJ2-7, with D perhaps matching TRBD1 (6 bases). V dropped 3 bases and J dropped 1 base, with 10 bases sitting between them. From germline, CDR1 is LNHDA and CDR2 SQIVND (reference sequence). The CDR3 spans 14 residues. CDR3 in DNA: TGTGCCAGTAGTATGGGACACGAATCCTACGAGCAGTACTTC. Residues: CASSMGHESYEQYF.

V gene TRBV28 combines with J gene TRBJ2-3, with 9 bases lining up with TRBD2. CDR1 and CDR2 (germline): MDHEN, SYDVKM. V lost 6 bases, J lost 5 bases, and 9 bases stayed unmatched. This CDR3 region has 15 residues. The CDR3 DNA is TGTGCCAGCAGCCTGGGGACTAGCCTAGGAGATACGCAGTATTTT. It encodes CASSLGTSLGDTQYF.

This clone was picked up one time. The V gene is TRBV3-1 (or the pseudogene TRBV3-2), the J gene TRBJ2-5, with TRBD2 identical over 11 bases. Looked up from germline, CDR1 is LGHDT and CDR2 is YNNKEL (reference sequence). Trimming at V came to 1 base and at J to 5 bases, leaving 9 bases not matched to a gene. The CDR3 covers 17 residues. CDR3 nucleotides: TGTGCCAGCAGCCAAGGAATAGCGGGAGGGGGTTCGGAGACCCAGTACTTC. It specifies CASSQGIAGGGSETQYF.

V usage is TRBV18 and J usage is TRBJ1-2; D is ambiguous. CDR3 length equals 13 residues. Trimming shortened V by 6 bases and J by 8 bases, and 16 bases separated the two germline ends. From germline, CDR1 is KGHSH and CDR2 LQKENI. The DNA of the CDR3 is TGTGCCAGCTCCCCAGTACTGGCGGAGGGCTACACCTTC. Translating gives CASSPVLAEGYTF.

The CDR3 sequence is CASSLEATEAFF. CDR3 coding DNA: TGTGCCAGCTCACTAGAGGCCACTGAAGCTTTCTTT. The V gene is TRBV18, the J gene TRBJ1-1; D remains unclear. CDR3 length: 12 residues. The V and J ends lost 4 bases and 4 bases respectively, with 7 bases between them. The germline V gene encodes CDR1 KGHSH and CDR2 LQKENI.

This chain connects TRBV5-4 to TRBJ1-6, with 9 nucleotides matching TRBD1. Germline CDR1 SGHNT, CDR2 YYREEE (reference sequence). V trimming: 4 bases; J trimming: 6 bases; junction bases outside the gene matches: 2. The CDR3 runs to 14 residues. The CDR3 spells CASSRQGGNSPLHF. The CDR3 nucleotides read TGTGCCAGCAGCCGACAGGGGGGTAATTCACCCCTCCACTTT.

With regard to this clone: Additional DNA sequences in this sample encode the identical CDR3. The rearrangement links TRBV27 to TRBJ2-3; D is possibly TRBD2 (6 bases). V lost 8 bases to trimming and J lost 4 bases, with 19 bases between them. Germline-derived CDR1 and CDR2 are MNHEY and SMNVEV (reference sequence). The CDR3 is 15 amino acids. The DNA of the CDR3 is TGTGCCAGCGGAACCCTGGGGGGAGGCTCAGATACGCAGTATTTT. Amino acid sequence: CASGTLGGGSDTQYF.

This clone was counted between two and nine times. The CDR3: CASSLQANNSPLHF. As DNA, the CDR3 is TGTGCCAGCAGCTTACAGGCTAATAATTCACCCCTCCACTTT. The rearrangement joins TRBV7-3 to TRBJ1-6; no firm D call. Per germline, CDR1 SGHTA and CDR2 FQGTGA. This CDR3 has 14 amino acids. The ends were cut back, 2 bases at V and 5 bases at J, with 7 bases in the middle.

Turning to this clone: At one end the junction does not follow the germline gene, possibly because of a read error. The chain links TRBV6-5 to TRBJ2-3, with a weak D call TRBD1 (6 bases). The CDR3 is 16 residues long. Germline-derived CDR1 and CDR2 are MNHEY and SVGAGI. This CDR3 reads CASSYSGQGMRDTQYF. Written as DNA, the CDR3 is TGTGCCAGCAGCTACTCTGGGCAGGGGATGAGGGATACGCAGTATTTT.

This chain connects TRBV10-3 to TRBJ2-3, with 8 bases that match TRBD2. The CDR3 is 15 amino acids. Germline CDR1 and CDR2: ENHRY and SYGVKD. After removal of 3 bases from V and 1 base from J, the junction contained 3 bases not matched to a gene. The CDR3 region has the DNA TGTGCCATCAGTGATGGGCGGGAGGGCACAGATACGCAGTATTTT. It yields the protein CAISDGREGTDTQYF.

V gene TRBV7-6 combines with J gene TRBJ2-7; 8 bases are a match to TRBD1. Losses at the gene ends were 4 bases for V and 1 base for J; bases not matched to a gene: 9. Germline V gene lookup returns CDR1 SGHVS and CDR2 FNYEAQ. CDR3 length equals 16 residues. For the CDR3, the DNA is TGTGCCAGCAGCTCGAGGGTGGGGACAGGTTCCTACGAGCAGTACTTC. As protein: CASSSRVGTGSYEQYF.